One sample yielded the 6 T cell receptor beta chains listed below, sequenced in a study of cytomegalovirus exposure and HLA in healthy donors. With 60 Vbeta and 13 Jbeta primers, the PCR was carried out. Sequencing used immunoSEQ multiplex PCR; TCRdb keeps in-frame clones, though not all of them. The sample comprises under 150,000 clones, roughly 78% of which are singletons, and approximately 3.9% rests with the top ten. Sequencing used PBMCs. Every receptor here comes from a man aged 50-60 years in good health and CMV-seropositive.

The V and J genes are TRBV11-1 and TRBJ2-7; 9 positions match TRBD1. This CDR3 is 15 amino acids long. Per germline, CDR1 SGHAT and CDR2 FQDESV (reference sequence). Unmatched junction bases numbered 4, after V lost 1 base and J lost 3 bases. DNA for the CDR3: TGTGCCAGCAGCTTAGGGACAGGGGTCGGCTACGAGCAGTACTTC. It specifies CASSLGTGVGYEQYF.

This chain links TRBV4-1 with TRBJ1-2; 7 bases align to TRBD1. The CDR3 is made up of 16 amino acids. Per germline, CDR1 MGHRA and CDR2 YSYEKL. J lost 4 bases, V lost 1 base, and 9 bases had no gene match. The CDR3 here is CASSQGFGQALYGYTF. The CDR3 DNA follows: TGCGCCAGCAGCCAAGGTTTTGGACAGGCACTCTATGGCTACACCTTC.

The sample holds a few counts of this clone. This sequence joins TRBV19 and TRBJ2-4, with D hard to call. The V gene lost 7 bases and the J gene lost 4 bases, with 17 bases spanning the gap. This CDR3 has 15 residues. Germline CDR1 is LNHDA and CDR2 is SQIVND (reference sequence). The CDR3 region is CASTNGQAIKNIQYF. The DNA of the CDR3 is TGTGCCAGTACCAATGGGCAGGCCATTAAAAACATTCAGTACTTC. Variable domain in full (rest from reference TRBV19 and TRBJ2-4): DGGITQSPKYLFRKEGQNVTLSCEQNLNHDAMYWYRQDPGQGLRLIYYSQIVNDFQKGDIAEGYSVSREKKESFPLTVTSAQKNPTAFYLCASTNGQAIKNIQYFGAGTRLSVL.

The chain is built from TRBV21-1 and TRBJ2-7; TRBD2 was called by the table and not checked on the DNA. TRBV21-1 is a recognized pseudogene. The CDR3 totals 18 residues. Here the CDR3 reads CASRIIRGSARSSYEQYF. As DNA, the CDR3 is TGTGCCAGCAGAATTATCCGCGGTTCTGCACGGAGCTCCTACGAGCAGTACTTC.

V is TRBV18 and J is TRBJ2-5; 8 bases are a match to TRBD1. Germline CDR1 and CDR2: KGHSH and LQKENI. After removal of 6 bases from V and 4 bases from J, the junction contained 4 bases not matched to a gene. The CDR3 extends over 13 amino acids. Here the CDR3 reads CASSPGTGETQYF. The CDR3, as DNA: TGTGCCAGCTCGCCGGGGACAGGAGAGACCCAGTACTTC.

The V call is TRBV18, the J call TRBJ1-1, with D uncertain. CDR1 is KGHSH and CDR2 is LQKENI in the germline V gene. The CDR3 contains 14 residues. V was pared by 2 bases and J by 10 bases, with 17 bases between. CDR3 bases: TGTGCCAGCTCACCATCTGCCAGGAACGCTGGAGCTTTCTTT. It codes for CASSPSARNAGAFF.